This T cell receptor (beta chain) appears in the sequencing data of a study of shared clonotypes between healthy human individuals. Germline values: CDR1 SEHNR, CDR2 FQNEAQ (reference sequence). This CDR3 has 18 residues. Germline trimming cut 3 bases from V and 0 bases from J; bases unmatched to any gene: 9. Findings and limits, study-wide: Of the naive CD4 clonotypes, approximately 5% were shared across a handful of donors. Clonotypes which were not shared had lower generation probabilities than clonotypes that all four donors shared.

Sequenced by immunoSEQ multiplex PCR; TCRdb stores in-frame clones only, minus some. The sample lists over 2 million clones; around 90% were seen once. Splitting the CD4+ cells yielded a CD45RA+ naive subset and a CD45RA-negative memory subset. About this clone itself: Its target is unknown.

This TCR came from a man younger than 35 in good health. Some clones in this sample may be carry-over from other donors' samples. This sequence joins TRBV7-9 and TRBJ2-7, with TRBD2 identical over 12 bases. Input material: naive CD4+ T cells from PBMCs. Documented subset: CD45RA+ positively selected. The CDR3 coding sequence is TGTGCCAGCAGCTTCGATAAGGGACTAGCGGGCCTCTCCTACGAGCAGTACTTC. Translation: CASSFDKGLAGLSYEQYF.